This TCR beta chain emerged from a study of CD8+ T cells in alopecia areata. Looking at the study overall: Treated patients took oral tofacitinib at 5 to 10 mg twice daily. Tofacitinib therapy took 6 to 18 months; 6 months off drug came after. Findings and caveats of the study: Shared TCR sequences were less clear between patients than in mice, possibly partly from HLA diversity.

Germline V lookup: CDR1 SGHVS, CDR2 FQNEAQ. Trimming at V came to 10 bases and at J to 5 bases, leaving 12 bases not matched to a gene. The CDR3 consists of 17 residues. This clone was seen more than once but under ten times. Its antigen is not identified. In each case, RNA was isolated and then reverse transcribed into cDNA as the sequencing template. TCRdb's copy holds only in-frame clones and misses some; the assay was immunoSEQ multiplex PCR. The sample holds roughly 200,000 clones; 63% are singletons and the top ten take 1.5% to 2%. This TCR derives from a human donor with alopecia areata. Sequencing was performed on CD4+ T cells sorted from blood, taken at week 0. The chain joins TRBV7-8 to TRBJ2-1; 15 nucleotides align to TRBD2. The CDR3 loop is CATRTSGGAGLHNEQFF. The CDR3 coding sequence is TGTGCCACCCGGACTAGCGGGGGGGCCGGTCTTCACAATGAGCAGTTCTTC.